What follows are 14 T cell receptor beta chains derived from one specimen sequenced in a study of cytomegalovirus exposure and HLA in healthy donors (dated by TCRdb to about 2017). The library was generated by the immunoSEQ multiplex PCR assay. For the multiplex PCR, a mixture combining 60 forward primers for TCR Vbeta segments and 13 reverse primers for TCR Jbeta segments was used. The table was pulled from immuneACCESS by TCRdb, which kept in-frame rearrangements only. Such tables lose some clones; where checked, under half of the loss comes from unresolved V genes, and the rest has no known cause. The sample table records some 150,000 clones; less than 65% of these occur just once. Of the sample, less than 3.5% falls within the top ten clones. Material: PBMCs. Receptor source: a woman in her 30s in good health and CMV-seropositive.

The V gene is TRBV29-1, the J gene TRBJ2-4; D might be TRBD1 (5 bases). The CDR3 has 13 residues. In germline, CDR1 is SQVTM, CDR2 ANQGSEA. With 5 bases removed from V and 6 bases from J, the gap between germline ends came to 14 bases. The CDR3 loop reads CSVHGAVGNIQYF. CDR3 bases: TGCAGCGTTCATGGGGCAGTTGGAAACATTCAGTACTTC. The full variable domain, with the rest looked up from reference TRBV29-1 and TRBJ2-4, is SAVISQKPSRDICQRGTSLTIQCQVDSQVTMMFWYRQQPGQSLTLIATANQGSEATYESGFVIDKFPISRPNLTFSTLTVSNMSPEDSSIYLCSVHGAVGNIQYFGAGTRLSVL.

The chain employs TRBV2 and TRBJ2-2; 8 nucleotides line up with TRBD1. From germline, CDR1 is SNHLY and CDR2 FYNNEI. Trimming took 3 bases from V and 2 from J; bases not matched to a gene: 2. The CDR3 is 15 amino acids. CDR3 protein: CASSDTGGNTGELFF. The DNA of the CDR3 is TGTGCCAGCAGTGACACAGGGGGAAACACCGGGGAGCTGTTTTTT.

CDR3 nucleotide sequence: TGCGCCAGCAGCTTGGACAGGGGGAAGGGGAAACTGTTTTTT. This encodes CASSLDRGKGKLFF. The chain has TRBV5-1 and TRBJ1-4; 8 nucleotides align to TRBD1. The CDR3 is made up of 14 amino acids. Germline V gene lookup returns CDR1 SGHRS and CDR2 YFSETQ. V was pared by 0 bases and J by 11 bases, with 6 bases of the junction left unmatched. Full variable domain (remainder filled in from reference TRBV5-1 and TRBJ1-4): KAGVTQTPRYLIKTRGQQVTLSCSPISGHRSVSWYQQTPGQGLQFLFEYFSETQRNKGNFPGRFSGRQFSNSRSEMNVSTLELGDSALYLCASSLDRGKGKLFFGSGTQLSVL.

J is TRBJ1-2 and V is TRBV11-2; D gene uncertain. The CDR3 length is 13 residues. Germline V CDR1 and CDR2: SGHAT, FQNNGV. V lost 1 base, J lost 1 base, and 4 bases lay in between. This chain's CDR3 is CASSLGINYGYTF. CDR3 bases: TGTGCCAGCAGCTTAGGTATTAACTATGGCTACACCTTC.

In its sample, this clone was seen a few times. The chain joins TRBV27 to TRBJ2-7; 7 nucleotides match TRBD1. Germline CDR1 MNHEY, CDR2 SMNVEV (reference sequence). There are 16 residues in the CDR3. The ends lost 5 bases at V and 5 bases at J; junction bases unmatched: 15. CDR3 region: CASSPTSGQVWHEQYF. The CDR3, as DNA: TGTGCCAGCAGTCCCACATCCGGACAGGTCTGGCACGAGCAGTACTTC.

V usage is TRBV4-2 and J usage is TRBJ2-5; 8 positions match TRBD2. The J call is uncertain, as TRBJ2-7 better fits the DNA end. The CDR3 is 17 amino acids. CDR1 and CDR2 (germline): LGHNA, YNFKEQ. CDR3 sequence reads: CASSQDDRAGVGYEQYF. CDR3 DNA: TGTGCCAGCAGCCAAGATGACCGAGCGGGAGTTGGGTACGAGCAGTACTTC.

The chain employs TRBV19 and TRBJ1-4, with D perhaps matching TRBD1 (5 bases). The CDR3 runs to 15 residues. The germline V gene has CDR1 LNHDA and CDR2 SQIVND (reference sequence). V gave up 3 bases and J gave up 8 bases, with 16 bases separating them. The CDR3 sequence: CASSMHLGGREKLFF. The CDR3 coding sequence is TGTGCCAGTAGTATGCATTTGGGGGGAAGGGAAAAACTGTTTTTT. The full variable domain, rest sourced from reference TRBV19 and TRBJ1-4, is DGGITQSPKYLFRKEGQNVTLSCEQNLNHDAMYWYRQDPGQGLRLIYYSQIVNDFQKGDIAEGYSVSREKKESFPLTVTSAQKNPTAFYLCASSMHLGGREKLFFGSGTQLSVL.

The J gene is TRBJ2-3, the V gene TRBV7-2; 10 nucleotides match TRBD2. Germline CDR1 reads SGHTA; CDR2 reads FQGNSA. CDR3 size: 14 residues. V shed 8 bases and J 1 base; nucleotides not matched to a gene: 3. The CDR3 sequence is CASRGTSGTDTQYF. The CDR3 bases are TGTGCCAGCCGTGGGACTAGCGGCACAGATACGCAGTATTTT.

Here the CDR3 reads CASIAKGTVWNTEAFF. DNA of the CDR3: TGTGCCAGCATCGCCAAGGGGACAGTTTGGAACACTGAAGCTTTCTTT. The chain employs TRBV5-5 and TRBJ1-1, with 7 bases that match TRBD1. The CDR3 spans 16 residues. Germline-derived CDR1 and CDR2 are SGHKS and YYEKEE (reference sequence). Trimming at V came to 6 bases and at J to 1 base, leaving 12 bases not matched to a gene. The variable domain in full, with the rest retrieved from reference TRBV5-5 and TRBJ1-1, is DAGVTQSPTHLIKTRGQQVTLRCSPISGHKSVSWYQQVLGQGPQFIFQYYEKEERGRGNFPDRFSARQFPNYSSELNVNALLLGDSALYLCASIAKGTVWNTEAFFGQGTRLTVV.

Here the CDR3 DNA reads TGTGCCAGCAGCCCCCAGGGGGCGTTGGCAGAAAAACTGTTTTTT. Translation gives CASSPQGALAEKLFF. The chain links TRBV28 to TRBJ1-4; 8 nucleotides align to TRBD1. CDR1 is MDHEN, CDR2 SYDVKM, per germline. The CDR3 has 15 residues. Germline trimming cut 6 bases from V and 8 bases from J; bases unmatched to any gene: 11.

This sequence joins TRBV9 and TRBJ1-2, with a tentative D call TRBD1 (5 bases). CDR3 length: 14 amino acids. Trimming took 4 bases from V and 3 from J, leaving 13 bases between them. Germline assignment: CDR1 SGDLS and CDR2 YYNGEE. The DNA of the CDR3 is TGTGCCAGCAGCCCCGGGGGGGGGTACTATGGCTACACCTTC. Amino acid sequence: CASSPGGGYYGYTF. Variable domain in full (rest from reference TRBV9 and TRBJ1-2): DSGVTQTPKHLITATGQRVTLRCSPRSGDLSVYWYQQSLDQGLQFLIQYYNGEERAKGNILERFSAQQFPDLHSELNLSSLELGDSALYFCASSPGGGYYGYTFGSGTRLTVV.

The chain joins TRBV5-1 to TRBJ2-7; 8 positions match TRBD1. Germline V gene data show CDR1 as SGHRS and CDR2 as YFSETQ. The length of the CDR3 is 14 residues. V shed 0 bases, J shed 6 bases, and the junction held 5 bases outside the gene matches. The CDR3 nucleotides are TGCGCCAGCAGCTTGGGTGCAGGGGGCGGCGAGCAGTACTTC. Its protein product is CASSLGAGGGEQYF.

The chain couples TRBV5-1 to TRBJ2-3; 10 bases agree with TRBD2. CDR3 length: 15 residues. Germline V lookup: CDR1 SGHRS, CDR2 YFSETQ. The V gene end was trimmed by 4 bases and the J gene end by 1 base; junction bases not matched to a gene: 3. In nucleotides, the CDR3 is TGCGCCAGCAGCCGCAGCGGGGGGGGCACAGATACGCAGTATTTT. Encoded protein: CASSRSGGGTDTQYF.

The chain has TRBV2 and TRBJ2-3, with TRBD2 identical over 14 bases. Per the germline V gene, CDR1 is SNHLY and CDR2 is FYNNEI. CDR3 size: 16 residues. V shed 4 bases, J shed 5 bases, and the junction held 5 bases outside the gene matches. This CDR3 reads CASSGTSGGWGDTQYF. Here the CDR3 DNA reads TGTGCCAGCAGTGGGACTAGCGGGGGGTGGGGAGATACGCAGTATTTT.